The next 10 T cell receptor beta chains were all read from a single sample in a study of beta chain features in type 1 diabetes. Antigens of these TCRs are unknown. Expressed TCRB transcripts were sequenced because the isolated RNA had all been reverse transcribed beforehand. Data came from immunoSEQ multiplex PCR; TCRdb stores just in-frame clones and leaves some out. Of 50,000 to 65,000 clones in the sample, roughly 40% are singletons; the top ten hold roughly 1.5%. Notes on the study in general: Shorter TCRB CDR3s, moderately but significantly so, were found in Type 1 diabetes patients in all four CD4+ subsets.

Sequencing was carried out using Tregs from blood. These receptors came from a man between 25 and 39 years old with type 1 diabetes.

This clone was detected a few times. The rearrangement joins TRBV2 to TRBJ2-3, with TRBD2 identical over 11 bases. J was trimmed by 1 base and V by 7 bases; bases with no gene match: 7. From germline, CDR1 is SNHLY and CDR2 FYNNEI. The CDR3 is 16 amino acids. Here the CDR3 reads CASMYRSGRGTDTQYF. The CDR3 DNA follows: TGTGCCAGCATGTATCGTAGCGGGAGGGGCACAGATACGCAGTATTTT.

The rearrangement uses TRBV2 and TRBJ2-1; TRBD2 matches 8 bases. The CDR3 is 13 residues long. Germline-derived CDR1 and CDR2 are SNHLY and FYNNEI. The V gene end was trimmed by 8 bases and the J gene end by 6 bases; junction bases not matched to a gene: 6. CDR3 sequence: CASLTLAANEQFF. The CDR3 DNA reads TGTGCCAGCCTAACACTAGCGGCCAATGAGCAGTTCTTC.

The CDR3 sequence is CASSQESSGVGYGYTF. CDR3 bases: TGCGCCAGCAGCCAAGAGTCATCCGGGGTTGGCTATGGCTACACCTTC. V and J are TRBV4-1 and TRBJ1-2; D gene ambiguous. With 0 bases removed from V and 4 bases from J, the gap between germline ends came to 15 bases. The germline gives CDR1 MGHRA, CDR2 YSYEKL. The CDR3 spans 16 residues.

This clone was counted a few times. The gene calls are TRBV7-2 and TRBJ2-1; 11 bases are a match to TRBD1. Germline CDR1 and CDR2: SGHTA and FQGNSA. V lost 6 bases and J lost 7; bases outside the gene matches: 2. The CDR3 covers 13 residues. The CDR3 DNA is TGTGCCAGCAGTGGGACAGGGGGGAATGAGCAGTTCTTC. It encodes CASSGTGGNEQFF. The variable domain in full, completed from reference TRBV7-2 and TRBJ2-1, reads GAGVSQSPSNKVTEKGKDVELRCDPISGHTALYWYRQSLGQGLEFLIYFQGNSAPDKSGLPSDRFSAERTGGSVSTLTIQRTQQEDSAVYLCASSGTGGNEQFFGPGTRLTVL.

The sample holds one count of this clone. This sequence joins TRBV4-1 and TRBJ2-7; D is perhaps TRBD2 (6 bases). The germline gives CDR1 MGHRA, CDR2 YSYEKL. Trimming removed 0 bases at V and 3 bases at J, with 12 bases between. The CDR3 totals 15 residues. DNA for the CDR3: TGCGCCAGCAGCCAAGATTGGCGGGGCCTCTACGAGCAGTACTTC. It encodes CASSQDWRGLYEQYF.

V usage is TRBV18 and J usage is TRBJ1-3, with D hard to call. Germline assignment: CDR1 KGHSH and CDR2 LQKENI. Trimming left V 0 bases short and J 8 bases short, with 8 bases between. The CDR3 is 13 amino acids. CDR3 loop: CASSPPSAHTIYF. CDR3 nucleotides: TGTGCCAGCTCACCACCCAGCGCCCACACCATATATTTT.

The chain recombines TRBV6-5 with TRBJ1-2; D perhaps matches TRBD1 (5 bases). Trimming pared 6 bases from V and 4 bases from J, leaving 15 bases between. The CDR3 consists of 14 residues. Germline CDR1 and CDR2: MNHEY and SVGAGI. The CDR3 sequence: CASSLGGAFYGYTF. The DNA of the CDR3 is TGTGCCAGCAGCCTAGGAGGGGCATTCTATGGCTACACCTTC.

This clone has more than one count but fewer than ten. The V gene is TRBV6-5, the J gene TRBJ1-1, with D tentatively TRBD1 (6 bases). This CDR3 has 14 residues. With 2 bases removed from V and 4 bases from J, the gap between germline ends came to 11 bases. Germline values: CDR1 MNHEY, CDR2 SVGAGI. The DNA of the CDR3 is TGTGCCAGCAGTTACCAGTTCAGGGGCACTGAAGCTTTCTTT. Amino acids: CASSYQFRGTEAFF.

Within the sample, this clone is medium-sized. J is TRBJ2-1 and V is TRBV5-1; D is unclear. Trimming shortened V by 4 bases and J by 2 bases, and 7 bases separated the two germline ends. This CDR3 spans 13 amino acids. Germline V gives CDR1 SGHRS, CDR2 YFSETQ. In DNA form, the CDR3 reads TGCGCCAGCAGCCAAGCTACCTACAATGAGCAGTTCTTC. The encoded protein is CASSQATYNEQFF.

The gene calls are TRBV28 and TRBJ2-7; D uncertain. V was pared by 6 bases and J by 2 bases, with 8 bases between. Germline-derived CDR1 and CDR2 are MDHEN and SYDVKM. The CDR3 has 12 residues. This chain's CDR3 is CASRQRPYEQYF. The CDR3 DNA reads TGTGCCAGCAGACAGAGACCCTACGAGCAGTACTTC.